These 18 T cell receptor beta chains were all obtained from the same sample, sequenced in a study of blood T cell repertoires in COVID-19. Sequencing used immunoSEQ multiplex PCR; TCRdb keeps in-frame clones, though not all of them. The repertoire holds some 60,000 clones, with approximately 91% as singletons. Specimen: peripheral blood. The origin of the receptors is a man in his 60s with acute or convalescent COVID-19.

The chain recombines TRBV30 with TRBJ2-5; 11 bases map to TRBD2. After removal of 1 base from V and 5 bases from J, the junction contained 3 bases not matched to a gene. The length of the CDR3 is 14 residues. Germline CDR1 is GTSNPN and CDR2 is SVGIG (reference sequence). CDR3 region: CAWSALAGGETQYF. The CDR3 DNA is TGTGCCTGGAGTGCATTAGCGGGAGGGGAGACCCAGTACTTC.

V and J are TRBV29-1 and TRBJ1-1; a possible D gene is TRBD1 (6 bases). This CDR3 region has 16 residues. The germline gives CDR1 SQVTM, CDR2 ANQGSEA. V dropped 7 bases and J dropped 1 base, with 22 bases sitting between them. The CDR3 DNA follows: TGCAGCGAGTCCTCTGGGCGAGGGGGGGGGAACACTGAAGCTTTCTTT. Its protein product is CSESSGRGGGNTEAFF.

The rearrangement joins TRBV7-9 to TRBJ2-5; D may be TRBD2 (6 bases). The V gene lost 5 bases and the J gene lost 9 bases, with 13 bases spanning the gap. Germline CDR1 reads SEHNR; CDR2 reads FQNEAQ (reference sequence). The CDR3 totals 12 residues. The CDR3 DNA is TGTGCCAGCAGCCAGCCTCGCGGGGCCCAGTACTTC. Its protein product is CASSQPRGAQYF.

The J gene is TRBJ1-1, the V gene TRBV6-2 or TRBV6-3; no definite D call. The CDR3 runs to 15 residues. Deletions cut 0 bases from V and 6 bases from J, with 14 bases between. Germline-derived CDR1 and CDR2 are MNHEY and SVGEGT. CDR3 nucleotide sequence: TGTGCCAGCAGTTACTCCCGTTCAGGACTCGCTGAAGCTTTCTTT. This sequence encodes CASSYSRSGLAEAFF.

The CDR3 reads CASSGTGLNEAFF. CDR3 DNA: TGTGCCAGTAGTGGGACAGGGTTAAATGAAGCTTTCTTT. The rearrangement uses TRBV19 and TRBJ1-1; TRBD1 aligns across 9 bases. Losses at the gene ends were 5 bases for V and 7 bases for J; bases not matched to a gene: 5. This CDR3 has 13 residues. CDR1 is LNHDA, CDR2 SQIVND, per germline (reference sequence).

The gene calls are TRBV15 and TRBJ1-1; a possible D gene is TRBD1 (6 bases). This CDR3 has 14 residues. Looked up from germline, CDR1 is LNHNV and CDR2 is YYDKDF (reference sequence). V was clipped by 0 bases and J by 8 bases, with 13 bases between them. The chain's CDR3 is CATSRDRAGQEAFF. The CDR3 DNA reads as TGTGCCACCAGCAGAGATCGGGCCGGACAGGAAGCTTTCTTT.

This rearrangement joins TRBV5-7 to TRBJ1-6, with D tentatively TRBD1 (5 bases). TRBV5-7 qualifies as an ORF whose function is uncertain. V lost 8 bases and J 5 bases, leaving 14 bases between the germline ends. The CDR3 totals 14 residues. The chain's CDR3 is CARGGRENNSPLHF. The CDR3 region has the DNA TGTGCCAGGGGGGGACGGGAAAATAATTCACCCCTCCACTTT.

The genes are TRBV10-3 and TRBJ2-3, with 9 bases matching TRBD2. In germline, CDR1 is ENHRY, CDR2 SYGVKD. V shed 0 bases and J 2 bases; nucleotides not matched to a gene: 3. The CDR3 runs to 16 residues. The CDR3 nucleotides are TGTGCCATCAGTGAGTCGGCTAGCGGGGTCACAGATACGCAGTATTTT. Translating gives CAISESASGVTDTQYF.

V usage is TRBV24-1 and J usage is TRBJ1-2; 7 positions match TRBD1. Germline values: CDR1 KGHDR, CDR2 SFDVKD. V shed 7 bases and J 6 bases; nucleotides not matched to a gene: 7. The CDR3 totals 13 residues. The CDR3 region is CATRYRGGNGYTF. For the CDR3, the DNA is TGTGCCACCAGATACAGGGGAGGAAATGGCTACACCTTC.

The chain employs TRBV9 and TRBJ2-1; weak D call: TRBD2 (5 bases). V dropped 7 bases and J dropped 7 bases, with 15 bases sitting between them. This CDR3 has 13 residues. Germline assignment: CDR1 SGDLS and CDR2 YYNGEE. DNA of the CDR3: TGTGCCAGCGGCGCCCTCAGCGGTAATGAGCAGTTCTTC. Its translation is CASGALSGNEQFF.

This clone was picked up one time. The rearrangement uses TRBV2 and TRBJ1-1; maybe TRBD1 (5 bases). Trimming removed 10 bases from V and 5 bases from J, with 26 bases in between. This CDR3 region has 16 residues. Per the germline V gene, CDR1 is SNHLY and CDR2 is FYNNEI. Here the CDR3 reads CAILSFPDIRRTEAFF. Written as DNA, the CDR3 is TGTGCCATCTTGTCCTTCCCGGACATAAGGCGGACTGAAGCTTTCTTT. The complete variable domain, with remaining parts taken from reference TRBV2 and TRBJ1-1, reads EPEVTQTPSHQVTQMGQEVILRCVPISNHLYFYWYRQILGQKVEFLVSFYNNEISEKSEIFDDQFSVERPDGSNFTLKIRSTKLEDSAMYFCAILSFPDIRRTEAFFGQGTRLTVV.

This chain joins TRBV18 and TRBJ1-2, with 7 bases lining up with TRBD1. Germline V gene sequence: CDR1 KGHSH, CDR2 LQKENI. The J segment lost 14 bases and the V segment lost 2 bases, leaving 11 bases of the junction unmatched. The CDR3 consists of 13 residues. This CDR3 is CASSPVNLEQGTF. CDR3 bases: TGTGCCAGCTCACCAGTCAATTTAGAACAGGGGACCTTC. Supplemented by reference TRBV18 and TRBJ1-2, the full variable domain reads NAGVMQNPRHLVRRRGQEARLRCSPMKGHSHVYWYRQLPEEGLKFMVYLQKENIIDESGMPKERFSAEFPKEGPSILRIQQVVRGDSAAYFCASSPVNLEQGTFGSGTRLTVV.

The CDR3 DNA is TGTGCCAGCAGCTTTGCAGGGTTGGAGACCCAGTACTTC. This codes for CASSFAGLETQYF. The chain uses TRBV5-8 and TRBJ2-5; weak D call: TRBD1 (5 bases). The germline CDR1 and CDR2 sequences are SGHTS and YDEGEE. The V gene lost 2 bases and the J gene lost 5 bases, with 10 bases spanning the gap. The CDR3 is 13 residues long. Together with reference TRBV5-8 and TRBJ2-5, the CDR3 gives the full variable domain: EAGVTQSPTHLIKTRGQQATLRCSPISGHTSVYWYQQALGLGLQFLLWYDEGEERNRGNFPPRFSGRQFPNYSSELNVNALELEDSALYLCASSFAGLETQYFGPGTRLLVL.

The chain uses TRBV11-2 and TRBJ1-2, with 7 bases that match TRBD1. J was trimmed by 3 bases and V by 1 base; bases with no gene match: 5. Per germline, CDR1 SGHAT and CDR2 FQNNGV. The CDR3 consists of 15 residues. CDR3 nucleotide sequence: TGTGCCAGCAGCTTAGGGACAGGAGGATACTATGGCTACACCTTC. This encodes CASSLGTGGYYGYTF.

This clone was counted once. The chain couples TRBV28 to TRBJ1-2; 9 bases map to TRBD1. The length of the CDR3 is 19 residues. The junction had 22 bases not matched to a gene; V was cut back by 5 bases and J by 6 bases. CDR1 and CDR2 from the germline V gene are MDHEN and SYDVKM. CDR3 sequence: CASSPPAWGLDRGRDGYTF. The CDR3 DNA reads as TGTGCCAGCAGTCCGCCCGCTTGGGGCCTCGACAGGGGGAGGGATGGCTACACCTTC.

This chain links TRBV7-8 with TRBJ2-7; 8 bases map to TRBD2. The CDR3 consists of 16 residues. Trimming removed 1 base from V and 2 bases from J; junction bases left unmatched: 7. Germline V gene data show CDR1 as SGHVS and CDR2 as FQNEAQ. The CDR3 loop reads CASSLVSSGGAYEQYF. DNA of the CDR3: TGTGCCAGCAGCTTAGTTTCAAGCGGGGGCGCCTACGAGCAGTACTTC. Full variable domain (remainder filled in from reference TRBV7-8 and TRBJ2-7): GAGVSQSPRYKVAKRGQDVALRCDPISGHVSLFWYQQALGQGPEFLTYFQNEAQLDKSGLPSDRFFAERPEGSVSTLKIQRTQQEDSAVYLCASSLVSSGGAYEQYFGPGTRLTVT.

V gene TRBV7-2 combines with J gene TRBJ1-1, with a possible D match to TRBD1 (5 bases). This CDR3 region has 15 residues. Germline values: CDR1 SGHTA, CDR2 FQGNSA. Trimming removed 2 bases from V and 1 base from J, with 11 bases in between. The CDR3 DNA reads TGTGCCAGCAGCTTATTCGGGGGGAAGAACACTGAAGCTTTCTTT. Its protein is CASSLFGGKNTEAFF.

The chain combines TRBV6-5 with TRBJ1-1; the D gene is possibly TRBD1 (5 bases). Germline lookup yields CDR1 MNHEY and CDR2 SVGAGI. CDR3 size: 11 residues. Trimming removed 11 bases at V and 7 bases at J, with 14 bases between. This CDR3 is CALGAGNEAFF. The CDR3 DNA reads as TGTGCCTTAGGGGCAGGGAATGAAGCTTTCTTT.